The clone carrying this T cell receptor (beta chain) showed up just once. What it binds is unknown. No DNA is shown, since the ends of the CDR3 on it are uncertain; the CDR3 is the one TCRdb lists. The data originate from a study of shared clonotypes between healthy human individuals. Study-wide background: Aged between 18 and 49, the donors were a couple of women and a few men.

Overall study findings and caveats: In contrast to clonotypes shared by all four donors, non-shared clonotypes had lower generation probabilities.

Some clones are missing from TCRdb's copy, which holds only in-frame ones; the method was immunoSEQ multiplex PCR. Altogether 2 million to 3 million clones are present, under 95% being singletons, with the ten largest covering 0.35% to 0.45%. Inclusive of both ends, the CDR3 amounts to 15 amino acids. Germline assignment: CDR1 SQVTM and CDR2 ANQGSEA. The rearrangement joins TRBV29-1 to TRBJ2-3; the table's D gene call, TRBD2, was not cross checked with the DNA. The TCR was taken from a man between 18 and 35 years old in good health. Some clones in this sample may be carry-over from other donors' samples. Sequencing was performed on naive CD4+ T cells from PBMCs. Documented subset: CD45RA+ positively selected. CDR3 region: CSVAYGSREGRQSYF.